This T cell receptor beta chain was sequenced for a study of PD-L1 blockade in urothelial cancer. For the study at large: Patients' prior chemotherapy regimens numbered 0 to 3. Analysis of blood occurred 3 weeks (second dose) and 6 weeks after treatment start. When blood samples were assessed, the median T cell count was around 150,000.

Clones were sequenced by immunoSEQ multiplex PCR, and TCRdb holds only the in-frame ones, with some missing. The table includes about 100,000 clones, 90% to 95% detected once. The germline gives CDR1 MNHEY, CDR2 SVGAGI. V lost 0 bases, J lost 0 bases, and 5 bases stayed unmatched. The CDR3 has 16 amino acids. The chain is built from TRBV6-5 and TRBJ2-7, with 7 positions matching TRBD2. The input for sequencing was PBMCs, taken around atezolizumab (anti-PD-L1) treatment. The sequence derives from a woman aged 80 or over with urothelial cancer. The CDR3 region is CASSYSSGGSSYEQYF. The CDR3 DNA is TGTGCCAGCAGTTACTCTTCCGGGGGGAGCTCCTACGAGCAGTACTTC.